The 24 T cell receptor beta chains below all came from one sample that was sequenced in a study of cytomegalovirus exposure and HLA in healthy donors. Vbeta (60) and Jbeta (13) primers were used in the PCR. Clones were sequenced by immunoSEQ multiplex PCR, and TCRdb holds only the in-frame ones, with some missing. The sample lists tens of thousands of clones; almost 80% were seen once. Sequencing input: PBMCs. The receptors were sampled from a middle-aged woman in good health and CMV-seropositive.

The chain recombines TRBV7-9 with TRBJ2-7; D is perhaps TRBD2 (5 bases). The CDR3 extends over 13 amino acids. The V and J ends lost 6 bases and 4 bases respectively, with 13 bases between them. Germline V gene lookup returns CDR1 SEHNR and CDR2 FQNEAQ (reference sequence). The CDR3 sequence is CASRQAGEYEQYF. As DNA, the CDR3 is TGTGCCAGCAGACAAGCTGGGGAGTACGAGCAGTACTTC.

This chain connects TRBV18 to TRBJ1-5, with 10 bases matching TRBD1. In germline, CDR1 is KGHSH, CDR2 LQKENI. This CDR3 spans 15 amino acids. The J segment lost 7 bases and the V segment lost 5 bases, leaving 8 bases of the junction unmatched. The CDR3 nucleotides are TGTGCCAGCTCAGATAGACAGGGGGCATGGCAGCCCCAGCATTTT. This sequence encodes CASSDRQGAWQPQHF. Full variable domain (remainder filled in from reference TRBV18 and TRBJ1-5): NAGVMQNPRHLVRRRGQEARLRCSPMKGHSHVYWYRQLPEEGLKFMVYLQKENIIDESGMPKERFSAEFPKEGPSILRIQQVVRGDSAAYFCASSDRQGAWQPQHFGDGTRLSIL.

The rearrangement links TRBV5-4 to TRBJ1-2, with 7 bases identical to TRBD1. The CDR3 loop spans 16 amino acids. The V and J ends lost 0 bases and 4 bases, in that order; junction bases with no gene match: 9. Germline V gene sequence: CDR1 SGHNT, CDR2 YYREEE (reference sequence). The chain's CDR3 is CASSLVGTGVGYGYTF. The CDR3 nucleotides read TGTGCCAGCAGCTTGGTTGGTACAGGGGTGGGCTATGGCTACACCTTC.

The chain recombines TRBV6-5 with TRBJ1-4; D not certain. This CDR3 is built from 14 residues. Germline V CDR1 and CDR2: MNHEY, SVGAGI. V was clipped by 8 bases and J by 8 bases, with 18 bases between them. The CDR3 sequence is CASRPWEEREKLFF. CDR3 DNA: TGTGCCAGCCGCCCCTGGGAGGAGAGGGAAAAACTGTTTTTT.

The chain links TRBV19 to TRBJ2-3, with D possibly matching TRBD1 (6 bases). The CDR3 consists of 13 residues. V was shortened by 8 bases and J by 9 bases, with 18 bases between the two germline ends. Germline CDR1 LNHDA, CDR2 SQIVND (reference sequence). The CDR3 loop is CASERFGGHTQYF. Written as DNA, the CDR3 is TGTGCCAGTGAGAGGTTTGGGGGACACACGCAGTATTTT.

The V and J genes are TRBV6-5 and TRBJ1-2; possibly TRBD1 for D (5 bases). The CDR3 has 14 residues. Germline V gene lookup returns CDR1 MNHEY and CDR2 SVGAGI. V shed 5 bases and J shed 9 bases, with 19 bases lying between them. CDR3 region: CASSEMVTGDSYTF. CDR3 nucleotides: TGTGCCAGCAGTGAAATGGTAACAGGAGATAGCTACACCTTC.

The chain links TRBV4-2 to TRBJ2-7, with 9 bases that match TRBD2. There are 16 residues in the CDR3. Germline CDR1 and CDR2: LGHNA and YNFKEQ. V was clipped by 3 bases and J by 4 bases; unmatched bases: 10. Here the CDR3 DNA reads TGTGCCAGCAGCCAGTTAACTCTAGCGGGGACTTACGAGCAGTACTTC. Translation gives CASSQLTLAGTYEQYF.

V is TRBV6-5 and J is TRBJ2-1, with TRBD2 matching over 8 bases. There are 14 residues in the CDR3. Germline CDR1 is MNHEY and CDR2 is SVGAGI. Unmatched junction bases numbered 15, after V lost 6 bases and J lost 14 bases. CDR3 residues: CASRPIAGKAAEFF. CDR3 nucleotides: TGTGCCAGCAGACCCATAGCGGGAAAAGCAGCCGAGTTCTTC.

The rearrangement links TRBV18 to TRBJ2-3, with D tentatively TRBD1 (6 bases). Germline CDR1 KGHSH, CDR2 LQKENI. The CDR3 runs to 13 residues. With 5 bases removed from V and 8 bases from J, the gap between germline ends came to 14 bases. The CDR3 sequence is CASSVVQGGTQYF. The CDR3 DNA follows: TGTGCCAGCTCAGTGGTACAGGGCGGTACGCAGTATTTT. The variable domain in full, with the rest retrieved from reference TRBV18 and TRBJ2-3, is NAGVMQNPRHLVRRRGQEARLRCSPMKGHSHVYWYRQLPEEGLKFMVYLQKENIIDESGMPKERFSAEFPKEGPSILRIQQVVRGDSAAYFCASSVVQGGTQYFGPGTRLTVL.

The rearrangement joins TRBV12-5 to TRBJ1-4; D may be TRBD1 (6 bases). The germline V gene has CDR1 LGHNT and CDR2 FRNRAP. V dropped 3 bases and J dropped 7 bases, with 15 bases sitting between them. The CDR3 runs to 15 residues. CDR3 nucleotide sequence: TGTGCTAGTGGTTTCCCCCTAGGGGGTGGTGAAAAACTGTTTTTT. Translated: CASGFPLGGGEKLFF.

This sequence joins TRBV30 and TRBJ2-3; 8 bases agree with TRBD2. CDR1 is GTSNPN, CDR2 SVGIG, per germline (reference sequence). V lost 3 bases to trimming and J lost 0 bases; unmatched junction nucleotides: 8. The CDR3 consists of 16 residues. CDR3 loop: CAWRKRGGPSTDTQYF. The CDR3 DNA sequence: TGTGCCTGGAGAAAACGGGGGGGCCCCAGCACAGATACGCAGTATTTT.

This chain connects TRBV27 to TRBJ2-1, with TRBD2 identical over 7 bases. After removal of 2 bases from V and 5 bases from J, the junction contained 3 bases not matched to a gene. The CDR3 totals 14 residues. CDR1 MNHEY and CDR2 SMNVEV come from the germline V gene (reference sequence). CDR3 DNA sequence: TGTGCCAGCAGTTTACAGCGGGGAAACAATGAGCAGTTCTTC. Translating it yields CASSLQRGNNEQFF.

The CDR3 DNA reads TGTGCCAGCAGTGAACAAGGACAGGGGTGGGGGAATGAGCAGTTCTTC. Translated: CASSEQGQGWGNEQFF. The rearrangement joins TRBV6-1 to TRBJ2-1; TRBD1 matches at 9 bases. This CDR3 has 16 amino acids. Losses at the gene ends were 2 bases for V and 7 bases for J; bases not matched to a gene: 9. CDR1 is MNHNS, CDR2 SASEGT, per germline.

On this clone itself: The sample has other DNA sequences that encode this CDR3 too. The chain links TRBV2 to TRBJ2-7; D is unresolved. The germline CDR1 and CDR2 sequences are SNHLY and FYNNEI. The ends were cut back, 4 bases at V and 4 bases at J, with 5 bases in the middle. This CDR3 has 11 residues. CDR3 loop: CASSVLYEQYF. CDR3 sequence (DNA): TGTGCCAGCAGTGTACTTTACGAGCAGTACTTC.

The chain couples TRBV7-8 to TRBJ1-2, with TRBD1 identical over 8 bases. Unmatched junction bases numbered 6, after V lost 5 bases and J lost 4 bases. The length of the CDR3 is 14 residues. CDR1 is SGHVS, CDR2 FQNEAQ, per germline. The CDR3 coding sequence is TGTGCCAGCAGCCCCCGGACAGGGTTCTATGGCTACACCTTC. Translated: CASSPRTGFYGYTF.

The chain joins TRBV7-8 to TRBJ1-5; 7 bases fit TRBD1. Germline CDR1 and CDR2: SGHVS and FQNEAQ. V shed 8 bases and J 0 bases; nucleotides not matched to a gene: 16. The CDR3 sequence is 18 residues long. CDR3: CASALGTVLSYSNQPQHF. As DNA, the CDR3 is TGTGCCAGCGCATTAGGGACAGTTCTTTCCTATAGCAATCAGCCCCAGCATTTT.

The chain has TRBV4-2 and TRBJ2-4; 8 bases match TRBD1. The CDR3 totals 15 residues. V was clipped by 0 bases and J by 3 bases; unmatched bases: 1. Germline lookup yields CDR1 LGHNA and CDR2 YNFKEQ. This CDR3 is CASSQETGVKNIQYF. CDR3 nucleotide sequence: TGTGCCAGCAGCCAAGAGACAGGGGTCAAAAACATTCAGTACTTC.

The CDR3 is CASSTVGLSQETQYF. CDR3 coding DNA: TGCGCCAGCAGCACGGTGGGGCTAAGTCAAGAGACCCAGTACTTC. The chain joins TRBV5-1 to TRBJ2-5; possibly TRBD1 for D (5 bases). This CDR3 region has 15 residues. Germline CDR1 and CDR2: SGHRS and YFSETQ. The V end lost 4 bases, the J end lost 2 bases, and 15 bases lay between the germline ends.

The rearrangement joins TRBV2 to TRBJ2-1, with 11 nucleotides matching TRBD2. This CDR3 has 16 residues. Germline values: CDR1 SNHLY, CDR2 FYNNEI. V lost 2 bases to trimming and J lost 6 bases; unmatched junction nucleotides: 6. CDR3 amino acids: CASSEIAGGFPNEQFF. The CDR3 nucleotides are TGTGCCAGCAGTGAAATAGCGGGAGGGTTCCCCAATGAGCAGTTCTTC.

The chain employs TRBV28 and TRBJ2-7; D might be TRBD2 (6 bases). The V and J ends lost 2 bases and 7 bases respectively, with 15 bases between them. CDR3 size: 14 residues. The germline V gene has CDR1 MDHEN and CDR2 SYDVKM. The CDR3 sequence is CASSLGSGVGEQYF. For the CDR3, the DNA is TGTGCCAGCAGTTTAGGGTCGGGAGTGGGTGAGCAGTACTTC.

The CDR3 loop is CSVVAQGYQETQYF. As DNA, the CDR3 is TGCAGCGTTGTCGCCCAGGGATACCAAGAGACCCAGTACTTC. This chain uses TRBV29-1 with TRBJ2-5, with D possibly being TRBD1 (5 bases). The CDR3 extends over 14 amino acids. The V and J ends lost 4 bases and 0 bases respectively, with 12 bases between them. Germline CDR1 and CDR2: SQVTM and ANQGSEA.

This chain links TRBV6-5 with TRBJ2-7; D is possibly TRBD1 (5 bases). The CDR3 extends over 14 amino acids. V was clipped by 6 bases and J by 0 bases, with 12 bases between them. In germline, CDR1 is MNHEY, CDR2 SVGAGI. CDR3 in amino acids: CASRQTASSYEQYF. The CDR3 DNA is TGTGCCAGCAGACAGACAGCGAGCTCCTACGAGCAGTACTTC.

The genes are TRBV5-1 and TRBJ2-1; 9 bases are shared with TRBD2. The germline CDR1 and CDR2 sequences are SGHRS and YFSETQ. This CDR3 comprises 17 residues. Unmatched junction bases numbered 12, after V lost 0 bases and J lost 8 bases. The CDR3 DNA is TGCGCCAGCAGCTTGGCCCCGCGGGGGGGCCTCAATTATGAGCAGTTCTTC. Its protein product is CASSLAPRGGLNYEQFF.

This chain connects TRBV5-8 to TRBJ1-5; D remains unclear. The germline V gene encodes CDR1 SGHTS and CDR2 YDEGEE. CDR3 length equals 18 residues. Trimming stripped 0 bases from V and 4 bases from J, with 20 bases between. The chain's CDR3 is CASSLDPREGRGNQPQHF. CDR3 coding DNA: TGTGCCAGCAGCTTGGACCCGAGGGAGGGTCGCGGAAATCAGCCCCAGCATTTT.